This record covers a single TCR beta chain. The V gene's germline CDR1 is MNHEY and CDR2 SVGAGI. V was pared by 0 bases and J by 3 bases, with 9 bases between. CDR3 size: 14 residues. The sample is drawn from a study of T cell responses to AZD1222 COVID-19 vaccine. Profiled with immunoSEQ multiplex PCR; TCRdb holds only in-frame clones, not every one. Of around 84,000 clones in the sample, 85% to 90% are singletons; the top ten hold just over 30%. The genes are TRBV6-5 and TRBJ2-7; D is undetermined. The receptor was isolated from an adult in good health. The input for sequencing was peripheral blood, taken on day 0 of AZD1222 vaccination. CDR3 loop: CASSYSPRNYEQYF. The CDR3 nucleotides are TGTGCCAGCAGTTACTCTCCCCGCAACTACGAGCAGTACTTC.